This T cell receptor beta chain was sequenced in a study of beta chain features in type 1 diabetes. General study findings and limits: The study found fewer insertions and more deletions at VDJ junctions in type 1 diabetes patients. Type 1 diabetes patients showed a moderate but significant shortening of TCRB CDR3s in all four CD4+ subsets.

Concerning this clone itself: Its antigen remains unknown.

All of the isolated RNA was reverse transcribed, so expressed TCRB transcripts were sequenced. Produced via immunoSEQ multiplex PCR; TCRdb's table is partial and in-frame only. The sample lists around 150,000 clones, about 9% occurring once. The CDR3 has 14 residues. Germline V gene data show CDR1 as SNHLY and CDR2 as FYNNEI. J gave up 8 bases and V 1 base, and 4 bases lay outside the gene matches. The clonotype originates from a woman younger than 45 with type 1 diabetes. The sequenced sample consisted of central memory CD4+ T cells from blood. The chain employs TRBV2 and TRBJ2-3, with 9 bases that match TRBD2. In nucleotides, the CDR3 is TGTGCCAGCAGTGAAGTGGGAGCGGGAGGTACGCAGTATTTT. Translation: CASSEVGAGGTQYF.